Reported below is one TCR beta chain. What it binds is unknown. Each TCR beta library was made by quantitative 5'-RACE that incorporated molecular barcodes. TCRdb re-called the 5' RACE reads with MiXCR, one entry per CDR3 protein. The sample lists about 160,000 distinct CDR3 sequences; roughly 10% were seen once. The data originate from a study of CD8 T cells in ankylosing spondylitis. Study-wide points: There was a TCR beta motif, made of several highly homologous variants, that appeared characteristic of ankylosing spondylitis blood. Researchers reportedly found disease-linked clones significantly enriched in matched ankylosing spondylitis synovial fluid.

V was trimmed by 4 bases and J by 1 base, leaving 17 bases between them. The germline CDR1 and CDR2 sequences are DFQATT and SNEGSKA (reference sequence). This CDR3 comprises 16 residues. The chain couples TRBV20-1 to TRBJ2-4, with D perhaps being TRBD1 or TRBD2 (5 bases each). This clonotype was sampled from a female donor with ankylosing spondylitis or in good health (not recorded which). Input material: blood, either unsorted or a sorted T cell fraction (not recorded which). CDR3: CSAIDGAEDAKNIQYF. The DNA for the CDR3 is TGCAGTGCTATAGACGGGGCGGAGGACGCCAAAAACATTCAGTACTTC.